The 13 T cell receptor beta chains given below trace back to one sample, sequenced in a study of T cells in Graves' hyperthyroidism and ophthalmopathy. Amplified regions were TCR beta CDR3 sequences from RNA transcripts. Primed by the HTBI set, a first-round RT-PCR was run on the TCR CDR3. In TCRdb, the multiplex PCR reads were re-called with MiXCR into one record per CDR3 protein. This sample has 450,000 to 700,000 distinct CDR3 sequences, with 46% found just once. The source material was peripheral blood or thyroid tissue (not recorded which). These receptors all come from an adult woman with Graves' disease, either hyperthyroidism or ophthalmopathy (not recorded which).

This clonotype occurred many times. The chain joins TRBV5-1 to TRBJ1-4; TRBD1 aligns across 9 bases. V lost 4 bases to trimming and J lost 0 bases; unmatched junction nucleotides: 10. Looked up from germline, CDR1 is SGHRS and CDR2 is YFSETQ. The CDR3 spans 18 residues. The CDR3 DNA sequence: TGCGCCAGCAGCCCGTCCCGGGACAGGGCCCCAACTAATGAAAAACTGTTTTTT. Encoded protein: CASSPSRDRAPTNEKLFF. Full variable domain (missing parts from reference TRBV5-1 and TRBJ1-4): KAGVTQTPRYLIKTRGQQVTLSCSPISGHRSVSWYQQTPGQGLQFLFEYFSETQRNKGNFPGRFSGRQFSNSRSEMNVSTLELGDSALYLCASSPSRDRAPTNEKLFFGSGTQLSVL.

The rearrangement joins TRBV14 to TRBJ1-1, with D hard to call. Germline CDR1 and CDR2: SGHDN and FVKESK. CDR3 size: 17 residues. Trimming took 0 bases from V and 1 from J, leaving 15 bases between them. CDR3 sequence: CASSQDGVSARNTEAFF. CDR3 DNA sequence: TGTGCCAGCAGCCAAGACGGTGTGTCAGCCCGGAACACTGAAGCTTTCTTT.

For this clonotype: This may come from a read error, since a much larger clone is one base off. Written as DNA, the CDR3 is TGTGCCATCAGCTTCGGGGGGGCAAATGAAAAACTGTTTTTT. Translation gives CAISFGGANEKLFF. The V and J genes are TRBV10-3 and TRBJ1-4; D may be TRBD1 (6 bases). The ends were cut back, 6 bases at V and 5 bases at J, with 13 bases in the middle. The germline V gene has CDR1 ENHRY and CDR2 SYGVKD. The CDR3 totals 14 residues.

This clonotype occurred many times. CDR3 sequence: CASSASGGGLDTEAFF. As DNA, the CDR3 is TGTGCCAGCAGCGCAAGCGGCGGGGGGCTTGACACTGAAGCTTTCTTT. The rearrangement links TRBV9 to TRBJ1-1; D possibly corresponds to TRBD1 (6 bases). V was clipped by 3 bases and J by 3 bases, with 18 bases between them. This CDR3 spans 16 amino acids. Germline CDR1 is SGDLS and CDR2 is YYNGEE.

This clonotype occurred many times. V and J are TRBV7-2 and TRBJ1-1; 7 nucleotides match TRBD1. The ends lost 5 bases at V and 6 bases at J; junction bases unmatched: 9. The CDR3 is made up of 14 amino acids. From germline, CDR1 is SGHTA and CDR2 FQGNSA. The CDR3 is CASSLGQAIPEAFF. The CDR3 nucleotides read TGTGCCAGCAGCCTAGGACAGGCTATCCCTGAAGCTTTCTTT.

The chain carries TRBV7-2 and TRBJ2-5; 10 bases match TRBD1. Germline V gene sequence: CDR1 SGHTA, CDR2 FQGNSA. V trimming: 4 bases; J trimming: 6 bases; junction bases outside the gene matches: 5. There are 14 residues in the CDR3. The CDR3 sequence: CASSSRDRGKTQYF. The CDR3 DNA reads as TGTGCCAGCAGCTCGAGGGACAGGGGAAAGACCCAGTACTTC.

J is TRBJ2-7 and V is TRBV5-6, with D perhaps TRBD1 (6 bases). This CDR3 spans 13 amino acids. CDR1 is SGHDT, CDR2 YYEEEE, per germline. The V end was cut by 3 bases, the J end by 5 bases, with 12 bases between. CDR3: CASSSGQYHEQYF. Written as DNA, the CDR3 is TGTGCCAGCAGCTCTGGACAGTACCACGAGCAGTACTTC.

This clonotype was counted at least ten times. The chain couples TRBV20-1 to TRBJ2-7, with 11 bases matching TRBD2. Germline loops: CDR1 DFQATT, CDR2 SNEGSKA (reference sequence). The CDR3 is 15 residues long. Trimming took 1 base from V and 4 from J; bases not matched to a gene: 6. CDR3 sequence: CSARGRLAGQYEQYF. CDR3 in DNA: TGCAGTGCTAGAGGGAGACTAGCGGGACAGTACGAGCAGTACTTC.

This clonotype appeared once. The V and J genes are TRBV25-1 and TRBJ1-2, with D uncertain. V lost 8 bases, J lost 4 bases, and 11 bases lay in between. Germline CDR1 reads MGHDK; CDR2 reads SYGVNS. There are 12 residues in the CDR3. CDR3 residues: CASQERFYGYTF. Written as DNA, the CDR3 is TGTGCCAGCCAAGAACGCTTCTATGGCTACACCTTC.

J is TRBJ1-6 and V is TRBV7-2; D perhaps matches TRBD1 (5 bases). The CDR3 contains 16 residues. Deletions cut 5 bases from V and 0 bases from J, with 11 bases between. Germline-derived CDR1 and CDR2 are SGHTA and FQGNSA. This chain's CDR3 is CASSQGGGSYNSPLHF. The CDR3 DNA reads TGTGCCAGCAGCCAAGGTGGGGGCTCCTATAATTCACCCCTCCACTTT.

This clonotype has just a few counts. This sequence joins TRBV28 and TRBJ2-5, with a tentative D call TRBD1 (6 bases). The CDR3 is 14 residues long. Looked up from germline, CDR1 is MDHEN and CDR2 is SYDVKM. Trimming pared 3 bases from V and 5 bases from J, leaving 13 bases between. CDR3 nucleotides: TGTGCCAGCAGTTTCATTACAGGGTTGGAGACCCAGTACTTC. The encoded protein is CASSFITGLETQYF.

The genes are TRBV7-8 and TRBJ1-1; D unclear. The V end lost 5 bases, the J end lost 5 bases, and 15 bases lay between the germline ends. Germline assignment: CDR1 SGHVS and CDR2 FQNEAQ. The CDR3 is 14 amino acids. In nucleotides, the CDR3 is TGTGCCAGCAGCCAATCCCACGTCGGGACTGAAGCTTTCTTT. Protein: CASSQSHVGTEAFF.

The chain has TRBV20-1 and TRBJ1-2; a possible D gene is TRBD1 (6 bases). Germline V lookup: CDR1 DFQATT, CDR2 SNEGSKA (reference sequence). V gave up 3 bases and J gave up 7 bases, with 15 bases separating them. The CDR3 loop spans 13 amino acids. The CDR3 here is CSARINRAGGYTF. CDR3 sequence (DNA): TGCAGTGCTAGGATTAACAGGGCGGGTGGCTACACCTTC.